Following are 20 T cell receptor beta chains from one sample sequenced in a study of shared clonotypes between healthy human individuals. Libraries were prepared by immunoSEQ multiplex PCR; TCRdb keeps only in-frame clonotypes and omits some of them. Among 470,000 or so clones listed, 70% to 80% were seen once. Sequenced sample: PBMCs. These TCRs come from a woman aged 40-49 years in good health. Some clones in this sample may be carry-over from other donors' samples.

The V call is TRBV6-5, the J call TRBJ2-2; D possibly corresponds to TRBD1 (5 bases). The CDR3 is 15 residues long. V lost 10 bases, J lost 1 base, and 16 bases lay in between. Germline V gene sequence: CDR1 MNHEY, CDR2 SVGAGI. The CDR3 coding sequence is TGTGCCATCCGTGGGGTAGGACAGAACACCGGGGAGCTGTTTTTT. Translation: CAIRGVGQNTGELFF.

This clone was seen a few times. V usage is TRBV5-1 and J usage is TRBJ1-1; 7 bases are a match to TRBD1. The CDR3 extends over 16 amino acids. Germline-derived CDR1 and CDR2 are SGHRS and YFSETQ. Losses at the gene ends were 3 bases for V and 0 bases for J; bases not matched to a gene: 8. The CDR3 bases are TGCGCCAGCAGCTCGCGGGGACAGATCATGAACACTGAAGCTTTCTTT. Amino acid sequence: CASSSRGQIMNTEAFF.

DNA of the CDR3: TGTGCCAGCAGCCCCGGCGACAGGTCCCGGCGAGGCTACACCTTC. It translates to CASSPGDRSRRGYTF. The chain combines TRBV7-2 with TRBJ1-2; D possibly corresponds to TRBD1 (6 bases). The ends were cut back, 5 bases at V and 8 bases at J, with 21 bases in the middle. CDR3 length: 15 amino acids. Germline CDR1 and CDR2: SGHTA and FQGNSA.

The chain has TRBV13 and TRBJ2-1; 7 positions match TRBD2. CDR3 length: 17 residues. CDR1 is PRHDT and CDR2 is FYEKMQ in the germline V gene (reference sequence). With V trimmed by 5 bases and J by 7 bases, 17 bases remained unmatched. The CDR3 coding sequence is TGTGCCAGCAGCCCACCCCTAGCGGTCACGACGGGGAATGAGCAGTTCTTC. The encoded protein is CASSPPLAVTTGNEQFF.

Only a few counts were recorded for this clone. The chain combines TRBV30 with TRBJ1-1; D gene ambiguous. The V gene lost 4 bases and the J gene lost 0 bases, with 3 bases spanning the gap. This CDR3 has 11 residues. CDR1 is GTSNPN, CDR2 SVGIG, per germline (reference sequence). The CDR3 is CAWKVNTEAFF. The CDR3 DNA sequence: TGTGCCTGGAAAGTGAACACTGAAGCTTTCTTT.

The chain uses TRBV6-5 and TRBJ2-3; tentatively, D is TRBD2 (5 bases). Germline V gives CDR1 MNHEY, CDR2 SVGAGI. V was clipped by 0 bases and J by 4 bases, with 8 bases between them. The CDR3 is made up of 14 amino acids. This chain's CDR3 is CASSYSTGSDTQYF. CDR3 nucleotides: TGTGCCAGCAGTTACTCGACGGGATCAGATACGCAGTATTTT.

The chain combines TRBV28 with TRBJ1-5; D gene ambiguous. V lost 7 bases and J 7 bases, leaving 14 bases between the germline ends. The CDR3 is 13 amino acids. Germline lookup yields CDR1 MDHEN and CDR2 SYDVKM. The CDR3 coding sequence is TGTGCCAGCAATCCCCCGGGAAGCCAGCCCCAGCATTTT. Translated, it gives CASNPPGSQPQHF.

The chain is built from TRBV30 and TRBJ1-4; D possibly corresponds to TRBD1 (6 bases). Germline lookup yields CDR1 GTSNPN and CDR2 SVGIG (reference sequence). Trimming took 0 bases from V and 8 from J, leaving 19 bases between them. CDR3 length: 16 amino acids. CDR3 residues: CAWSVQLGGQWEKLFF. The CDR3 DNA reads TGTGCCTGGAGTGTACAGCTTGGGGGGCAATGGGAAAAACTGTTTTTT.

V gene TRBV6-5 combines with J gene TRBJ2-2; maybe TRBD2 (5 bases). This CDR3 has 14 amino acids. Germline CDR1 is MNHEY and CDR2 is SVGAGI. Trimming removed 0 bases at V and 5 bases at J, with 7 bases between. In DNA, the CDR3 is TGTGCCAGCAGTTACTCACGGAGGACCGGGGAGCTGTTTTTT. This encodes CASSYSRRTGELFF.

V gene TRBV27 combines with J gene TRBJ1-3; D is uncertain. The V gene's germline CDR1 is MNHEY and CDR2 SMNVEV (reference sequence). V was shortened by 4 bases and J by 0 bases, with 10 bases between the two germline ends. The CDR3 spans 15 residues. This CDR3 reads CASSSSPLSGNTIYF. For the CDR3, the DNA is TGTGCCAGCAGTTCCTCGCCCCTCTCTGGAAACACCATATATTTT.

This clone showed up just a few times. A much more abundant neighbour one base away suggests this may be a read error. The rearrangement links TRBV6-6 to TRBJ2-7; no clear D gene. Germline CDR1 is MNHNY and CDR2 is SVGAGI (reference sequence). This CDR3 region has 12 residues. V was clipped by 6 bases and J by 1 base, with 7 bases between them. This CDR3 is CASSPGSYEQYF. The CDR3, as DNA: TGTGCCAGCAGCCCGGGTTCCTACGAGCAGTACTTC.

As regards this clone: The same CDR3 is also encoded by other DNA sequences in this sample. V usage is TRBV18 and J usage is TRBJ2-3; TRBD2 aligns across 14 bases. Germline CDR1 KGHSH, CDR2 LQKENI. The CDR3 totals 15 residues. Losses at the gene ends were 2 bases for V and 5 bases for J; bases not matched to a gene: 0. CDR3 DNA sequence: TGTGCCAGCTCACCAGGACTAGCGGGGGGAGATACGCAGTATTTT. Its translation: CASSPGLAGGDTQYF.

CDR3 in amino acids: CASIPNRQGLGGYTF. The CDR3 DNA follows: TGTGCCAGCATTCCAAACCGCCAGGGACTGGGTGGCTACACCTTC. V gene TRBV28 combines with J gene TRBJ1-2; maybe TRBD1 (5 bases). V lost 7 bases and J 7 bases, leaving 22 bases between the germline ends. The CDR3 has 15 amino acids. Germline V CDR1 and CDR2: MDHEN, SYDVKM.

This rearrangement joins TRBV7-3 to TRBJ2-1; TRBD2 agrees at 12 bases. J gave up 3 bases and V 5 bases, and 8 bases lay outside the gene matches. The CDR3 is made up of 17 amino acids. The germline V gene encodes CDR1 SGHTA and CDR2 FQGTGA. The CDR3 here is CASSPAGTSGRYNEQFF. CDR3 nucleotide sequence: TGTGCCAGCAGCCCCGCCGGGACTAGCGGGCGCTACAATGAGCAGTTCTTC.

In regard to this clone: A far larger clone is a single base away, which makes a read error likely. This sample also contains other DNA sequences that code for the same CDR3. The genes are TRBV2 and TRBJ2-7; 7 positions match TRBD2. The germline V gene has CDR1 SNHLY and CDR2 FYNNEI. This CDR3 is built from 12 residues. The DNA for the CDR3 is TGCGCCAGCCAGCGGGGCTCCTACGAGCAGTACTTC. It translates to CASQRGSYEQYF.

The gene calls are TRBV2 and TRBJ2-7; 9 nucleotides line up with TRBD1. CDR3 length equals 13 residues. Germline V gene lookup returns CDR1 SNHLY and CDR2 FYNNEI. V gave up 8 bases and J gave up 3 bases; unmatched junction bases: 5. CDR3 in DNA: TGTGCCAGCGGGGGACAGGGAATCTACGAGCAGTACTTC. This translates into CASGGQGIYEQYF. The complete variable domain, with remaining parts taken from reference TRBV2 and TRBJ2-7, reads EPEVTQTPSHQVTQMGQEVILRCVPISNHLYFYWYRQILGQKVEFLVSFYNNEISEKSEIFDDQFSVERPDGSNFTLKIRSTKLEDSAMYFCASGGQGIYEQYFGPGTRLTVT.

The chain uses TRBV7-2 and TRBJ2-7; the match to TRBD2 covers 8 bases. From germline, CDR1 is SGHTA and CDR2 FQGNSA. Germline trimming cut 4 bases from V and 2 bases from J; bases unmatched to any gene: 13. The CDR3 has 17 amino acids. The CDR3 protein is CASSSAPGLVVAYEQYF. The CDR3 coding sequence is TGTGCCAGCAGCTCCGCACCGGGACTAGTAGTAGCCTACGAGCAGTACTTC.

The chain employs TRBV13 and TRBJ2-5, with 14 bases lining up with TRBD2. Germline V gene sequence: CDR1 PRHDT, CDR2 FYEKMQ (reference sequence). The CDR3 contains 15 residues. Trimming took 4 bases from V and 5 from J; bases not matched to a gene: 3. CDR3 loop: CASSSGLAGEETQYF. The CDR3 DNA follows: TGTGCCAGCAGCTCGGGACTAGCGGGAGAGGAGACCCAGTACTTC.

The chain carries TRBV12-5 and TRBJ1-4, with D uncertain. Germline loops: CDR1 LGHNT, CDR2 FRNRAP. V shed 6 bases and J shed 0 bases, with 5 bases lying between them. The CDR3 is 13 residues long. This chain's CDR3 is CASGLATNEKLFF. The CDR3 coding sequence is TGTGCTAGTGGCCTTGCAACTAATGAAAAACTGTTTTTT.

This clone was recorded at least ten times. The genes are TRBV7-6 and TRBJ2-7; D unresolved. Germline assignment: CDR1 SGHVS and CDR2 FNYEAQ. The CDR3 covers 13 residues. Trimming stripped 5 bases from V and 4 bases from J, with 12 bases between. DNA for the CDR3: TGTGCCAGCAGCGTAAGTGGCGCTTACGAGCAGTACTTC. The encoded protein is CASSVSGAYEQYF.